The 6 T cell receptor beta chains in this list originate from one sample, sequenced in a study of OX40 agonist ivuxolimab in advanced cancers. Only in-frame clones appear in the TCRdb table, and some are missing; sequencing was by immunoSEQ multiplex PCR. This table holds approximately 10,000 clones, approximately 70% found once. Specimen: CD4+ or CD8+ T cells sorted from blood, collected in a trial of the OX40 agonist ivuxolimab. The source is an adult with an advanced solid tumor such as melanoma, head and neck, liver or kidney cancer.

This clone was seen only a few times. This chain joins TRBV27 and TRBJ1-2; D gene uncertain. The CDR3 is made up of 13 amino acids. The V end lost 2 bases, the J end lost 3 bases, and 7 bases lay between the germline ends. The germline V gene has CDR1 MNHEY and CDR2 SMNVEV (reference sequence). The CDR3 nucleotides are TGTGCCAGCAGTTTAGGGGAAGACTATGGCTACACCTTC. Its translation: CASSLGEDYGYTF.

This chain uses TRBV10-3 with TRBJ2-7; no clear D gene. The CDR3 is made up of 12 amino acids. Germline V lookup: CDR1 ENHRY, CDR2 SYGVKD. V lost 2 bases to trimming and J lost 5 bases, with 7 bases between them. The CDR3 spells CAISEAFNEQYF. The CDR3 nucleotides are TGTGCCATCAGTGAGGCGTTTAACGAGCAGTACTTC.

The genes are TRBV30 and TRBJ2-7; either TRBD1 or TRBD2 may supply D (5 bases each). V lost 5 bases to trimming and J lost 11 bases, with 19 bases between them. Germline V gives CDR1 GTSNPN, CDR2 SVGIG (reference sequence). The CDR3 has 12 amino acids. This CDR3 reads CAWWTPGLRKYF. CDR3 nucleotide sequence: TGTGCCTGGTGGACACCAGGACTTCGGAAGTACTTC.

The chain has TRBV19 and TRBJ2-7; D might be TRBD1 (6 bases). V lost 5 bases to trimming and J lost 0 bases, with 14 bases between them. The CDR3 covers 15 residues. The germline CDR1 and CDR2 sequences are LNHDA and SQIVND (reference sequence). The CDR3 here is CASSSETGLSYEQYF. Here the CDR3 DNA reads TGTGCCAGTAGTTCCGAGACAGGACTCTCCTACGAGCAGTACTTC. Complete variable domain (other parts from reference TRBV19 and TRBJ2-7): DGGITQSPKYLFRKEGQNVTLSCEQNLNHDAMYWYRQDPGQGLRLIYYSQIVNDFQKGDIAEGYSVSREKKESFPLTVTSAQKNPTAFYLCASSSETGLSYEQYFGPGTRLTVT.

The V and J genes are TRBV7-2 and TRBJ2-6; no clear D gene. V lost 6 bases to trimming and J lost 0 bases, with 12 bases between them. The V gene's germline CDR1 is SGHTA and CDR2 FQGNSA. The CDR3 has 16 amino acids. CDR3 sequence reads: CASRPAVFSGANVLTF. In DNA, the CDR3 is TGTGCCAGCAGACCCGCCGTGTTCTCTGGGGCCAACGTCCTGACTTTC.

The V call is TRBV5-1, the J call TRBJ2-5; the D gene is possibly TRBD2 (6 bases). Germline CDR1 reads SGHRS; CDR2 reads YFSETQ. CDR3 length equals 13 residues. The V and J ends lost 3 bases and 7 bases respectively, with 13 bases between them. CDR3 nucleotide sequence: TGCGCCAGCAGCTCGCCCTTGGAGGGGACCCAGTACTTC. Translating it yields CASSSPLEGTQYF.